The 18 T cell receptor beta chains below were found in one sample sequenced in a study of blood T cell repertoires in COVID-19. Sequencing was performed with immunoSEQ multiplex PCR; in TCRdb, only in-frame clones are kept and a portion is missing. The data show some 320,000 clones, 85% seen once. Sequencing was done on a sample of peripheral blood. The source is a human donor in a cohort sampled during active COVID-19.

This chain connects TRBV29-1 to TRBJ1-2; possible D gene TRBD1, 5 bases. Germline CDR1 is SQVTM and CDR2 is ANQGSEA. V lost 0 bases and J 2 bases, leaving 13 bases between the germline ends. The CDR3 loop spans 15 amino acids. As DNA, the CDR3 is TGCAGCGTTGAAGAGATCCTGACAGCCAACTATGGCTACACCTTC. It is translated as CSVEEILTANYGYTF.

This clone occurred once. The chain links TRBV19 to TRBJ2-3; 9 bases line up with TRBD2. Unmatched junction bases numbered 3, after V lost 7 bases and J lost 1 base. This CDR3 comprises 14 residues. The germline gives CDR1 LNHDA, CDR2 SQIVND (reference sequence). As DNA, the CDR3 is TGTGCCAGTAACCTAGCGGGGCGCACAGATACGCAGTATTTT. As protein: CASNLAGRTDTQYF.

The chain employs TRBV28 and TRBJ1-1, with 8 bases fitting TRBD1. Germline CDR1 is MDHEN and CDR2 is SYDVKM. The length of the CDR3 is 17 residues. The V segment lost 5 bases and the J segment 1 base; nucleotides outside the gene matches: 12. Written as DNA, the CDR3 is TGTGCCAGCAGTCCACCCTCGGGACAGGTTAGGAACACTGAAGCTTTCTTT. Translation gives CASSPPSGQVRNTEAFF.

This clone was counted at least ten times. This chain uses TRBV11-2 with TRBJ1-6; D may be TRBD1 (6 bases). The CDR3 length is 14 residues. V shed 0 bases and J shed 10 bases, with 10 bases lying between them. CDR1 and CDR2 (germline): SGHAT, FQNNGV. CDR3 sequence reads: CASSLDTGTSPLHF. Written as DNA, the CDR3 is TGTGCCAGCAGCTTAGATACAGGGACCTCACCCCTCCACTTT.

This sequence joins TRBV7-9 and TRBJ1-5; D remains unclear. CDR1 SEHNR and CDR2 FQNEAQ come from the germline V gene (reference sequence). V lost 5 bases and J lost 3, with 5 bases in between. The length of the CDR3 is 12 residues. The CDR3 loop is CASSLSNQPQHF. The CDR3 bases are TGTGCCAGCAGCCTTTCCAATCAGCCCCAGCATTTT.

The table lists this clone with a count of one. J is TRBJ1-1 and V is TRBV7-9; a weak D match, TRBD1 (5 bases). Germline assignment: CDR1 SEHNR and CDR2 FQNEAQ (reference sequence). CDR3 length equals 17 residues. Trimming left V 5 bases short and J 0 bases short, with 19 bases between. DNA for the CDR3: TGTGCCAGCAGCCCCAGGGTTAGTTTCCCTATGAACACTGAAGCTTTCTTT. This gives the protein CASSPRVSFPMNTEAFF.

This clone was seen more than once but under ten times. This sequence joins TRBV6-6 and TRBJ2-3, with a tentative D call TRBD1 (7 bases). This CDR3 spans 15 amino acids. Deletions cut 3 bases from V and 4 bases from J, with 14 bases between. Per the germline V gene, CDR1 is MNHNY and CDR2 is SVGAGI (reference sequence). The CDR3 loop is CASSYSGGQADTQYF. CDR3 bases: TGTGCCAGCAGTTATTCAGGGGGGCAGGCAGATACGCAGTATTTT.

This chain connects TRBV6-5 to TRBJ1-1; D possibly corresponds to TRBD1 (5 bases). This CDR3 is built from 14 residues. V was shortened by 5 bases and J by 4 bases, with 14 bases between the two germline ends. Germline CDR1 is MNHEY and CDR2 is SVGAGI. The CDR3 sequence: CASSNPRVGTEAFF. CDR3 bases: TGTGCCAGCAGTAACCCCAGGGTGGGCACTGAAGCTTTCTTT.

Here the CDR3 DNA reads TGTGCCAGCAGCCCATACTACCTAAGCACAGATACGCAGTATTTT. Translating it yields CASSPYYLSTDTQYF. This chain links TRBV9 with TRBJ2-3; D ambiguous. Trimming cost V 4 bases and J 0 bases, with 12 bases left between them. The CDR3 spans 15 residues. Germline V CDR1 and CDR2: SGDLS, YYNGEE.

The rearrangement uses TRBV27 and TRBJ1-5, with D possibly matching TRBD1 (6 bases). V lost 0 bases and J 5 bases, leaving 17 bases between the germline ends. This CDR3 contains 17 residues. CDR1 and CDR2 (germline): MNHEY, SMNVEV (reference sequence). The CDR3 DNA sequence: TGTGCCAGCAGTTTATCGTCTGGGCAGGGGTTTGATCAGCCCCAGCATTTT. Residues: CASSLSSGQGFDQPQHF.

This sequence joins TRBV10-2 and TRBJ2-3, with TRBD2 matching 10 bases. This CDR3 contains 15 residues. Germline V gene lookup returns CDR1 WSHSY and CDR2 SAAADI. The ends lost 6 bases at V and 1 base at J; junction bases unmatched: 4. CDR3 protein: CASRLTSGGTDTQYF. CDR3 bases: TGCGCCAGCAGGCTTACTAGCGGGGGCACAGATACGCAGTATTTT.

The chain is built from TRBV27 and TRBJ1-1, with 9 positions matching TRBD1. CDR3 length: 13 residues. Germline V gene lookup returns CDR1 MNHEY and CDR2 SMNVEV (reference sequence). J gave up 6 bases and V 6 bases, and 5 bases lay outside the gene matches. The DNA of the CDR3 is TGTGCCAGCAGGTTACAGGGGGCTTCTGAAGCTTTCTTT. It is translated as CASRLQGASEAFF.

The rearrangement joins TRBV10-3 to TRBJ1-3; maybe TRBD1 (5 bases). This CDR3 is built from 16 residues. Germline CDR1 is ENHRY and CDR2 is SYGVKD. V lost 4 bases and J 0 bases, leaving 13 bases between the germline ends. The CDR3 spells CAISGTTGFSGNTIYF. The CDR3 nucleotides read TGTGCCATCAGTGGAACAACAGGTTTCTCTGGAAACACCATATATTTT.

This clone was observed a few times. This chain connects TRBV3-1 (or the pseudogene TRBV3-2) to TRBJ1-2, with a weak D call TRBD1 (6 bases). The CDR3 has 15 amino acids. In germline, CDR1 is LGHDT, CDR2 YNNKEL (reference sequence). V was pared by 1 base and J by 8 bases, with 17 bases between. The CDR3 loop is CASSQGGLGGGGYTF. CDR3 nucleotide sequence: TGTGCCAGCAGCCAAGGAGGGCTAGGGGGTGGAGGCTACACCTTC.

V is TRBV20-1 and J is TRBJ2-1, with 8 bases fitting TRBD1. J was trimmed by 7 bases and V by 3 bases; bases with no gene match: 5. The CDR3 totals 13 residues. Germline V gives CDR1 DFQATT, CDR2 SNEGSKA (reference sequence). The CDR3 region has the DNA TGCAGTGCTAGTGACAGGGGTGAGAATGAGCAGTTCTTC. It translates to CSASDRGENEQFF.

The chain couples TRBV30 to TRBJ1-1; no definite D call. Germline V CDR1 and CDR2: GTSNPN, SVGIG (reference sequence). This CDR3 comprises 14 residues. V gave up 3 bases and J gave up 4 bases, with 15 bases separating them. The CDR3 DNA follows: TGTGCCTGGAGCCCCGGCGGGATGACCACTGAAGCTTTCTTT. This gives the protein CAWSPGGMTTEAFF.

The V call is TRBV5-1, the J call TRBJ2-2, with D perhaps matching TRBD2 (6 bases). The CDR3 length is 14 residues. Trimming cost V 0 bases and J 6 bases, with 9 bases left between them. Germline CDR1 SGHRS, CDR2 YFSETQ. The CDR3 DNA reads TGCGCCAGCAGCTTGGGGAGGGCGCCCGGGGAGCTGTTTTTT. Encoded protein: CASSLGRAPGELFF. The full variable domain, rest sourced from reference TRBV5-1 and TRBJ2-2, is KAGVTQTPRYLIKTRGQQVTLSCSPISGHRSVSWYQQTPGQGLQFLFEYFSETQRNKGNFPGRFSGRQFSNSRSEMNVSTLELGDSALYLCASSLGRAPGELFFGEGSRLTVL.

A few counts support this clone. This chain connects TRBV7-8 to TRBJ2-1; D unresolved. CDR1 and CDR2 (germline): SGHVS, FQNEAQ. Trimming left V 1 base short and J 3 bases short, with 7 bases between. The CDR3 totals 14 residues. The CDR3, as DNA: TGTGCCAGCAGCTTAGTCGGCGGCTACAATGAGCAGTTCTTC. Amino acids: CASSLVGGYNEQFF. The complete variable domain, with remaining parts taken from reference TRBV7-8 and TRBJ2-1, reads GAGVSQSPRYKVAKRGQDVALRCDPISGHVSLFWYQQALGQGPEFLTYFQNEAQLDKSGLPSDRFFAERPEGSVSTLKIQRTQQEDSAVYLCASSLVGGYNEQFFGPGTRLTVL.